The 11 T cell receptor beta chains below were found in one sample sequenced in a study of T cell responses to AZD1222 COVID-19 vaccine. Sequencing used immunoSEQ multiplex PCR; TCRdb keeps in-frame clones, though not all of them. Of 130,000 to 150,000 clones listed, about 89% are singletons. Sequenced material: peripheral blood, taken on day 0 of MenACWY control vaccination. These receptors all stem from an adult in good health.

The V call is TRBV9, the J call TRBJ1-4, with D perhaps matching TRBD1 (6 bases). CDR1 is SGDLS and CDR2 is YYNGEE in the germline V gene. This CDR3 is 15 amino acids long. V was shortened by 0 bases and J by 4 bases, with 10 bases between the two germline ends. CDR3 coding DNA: TGTGCCAGCAGCGTAGTTGGACAGCTTAATGAAAAACTGTTTTTT. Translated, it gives CASSVVGQLNEKLFF.

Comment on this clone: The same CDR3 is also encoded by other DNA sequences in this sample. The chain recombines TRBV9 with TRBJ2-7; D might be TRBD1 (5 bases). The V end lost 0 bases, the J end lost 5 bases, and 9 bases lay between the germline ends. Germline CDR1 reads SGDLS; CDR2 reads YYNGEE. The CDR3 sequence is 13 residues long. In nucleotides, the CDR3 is TGTGCCAGCAGCGTAGGGCAAGGGGACGAGCAGTACTTC. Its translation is CASSVGQGDEQYF. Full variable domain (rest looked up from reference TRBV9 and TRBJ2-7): DSGVTQTPKHLITATGQRVTLRCSPRSGDLSVYWYQQSLDQGLQFLIQYYNGEERAKGNILERFSAQQFPDLHSELNLSSLELGDSALYFCASSVGQGDEQYFGPGTRLTVT.

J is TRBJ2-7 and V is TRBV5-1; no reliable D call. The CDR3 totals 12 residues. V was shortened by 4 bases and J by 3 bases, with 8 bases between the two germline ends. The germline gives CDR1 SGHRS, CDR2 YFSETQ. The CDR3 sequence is CASSNGNYEQYF. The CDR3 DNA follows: TGCGCCAGCAGCAATGGGAACTACGAGCAGTACTTC.

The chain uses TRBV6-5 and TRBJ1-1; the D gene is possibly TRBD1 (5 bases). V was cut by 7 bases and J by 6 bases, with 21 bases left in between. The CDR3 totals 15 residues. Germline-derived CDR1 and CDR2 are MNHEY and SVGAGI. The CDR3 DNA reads TGTGCCAGCATTTCGGGACCTTTAAGAAGCGCTGAAGCTTTCTTT. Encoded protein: CASISGPLRSAEAFF.

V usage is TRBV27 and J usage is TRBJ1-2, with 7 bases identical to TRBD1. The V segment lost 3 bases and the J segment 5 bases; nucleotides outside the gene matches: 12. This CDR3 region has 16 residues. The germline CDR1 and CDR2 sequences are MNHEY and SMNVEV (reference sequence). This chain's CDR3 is CASSFFPDRLQYGYTF. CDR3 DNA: TGTGCCAGCAGTTTTTTTCCGGACAGGCTACAATATGGCTACACCTTC.

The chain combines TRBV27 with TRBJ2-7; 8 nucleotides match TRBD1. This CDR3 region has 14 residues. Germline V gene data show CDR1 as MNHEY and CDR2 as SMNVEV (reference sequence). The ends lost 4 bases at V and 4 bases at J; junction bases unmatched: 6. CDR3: CASSSRDRQYEQYF. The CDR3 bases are TGTGCCAGCAGTTCCCGGGACAGGCAATACGAGCAGTACTTC.

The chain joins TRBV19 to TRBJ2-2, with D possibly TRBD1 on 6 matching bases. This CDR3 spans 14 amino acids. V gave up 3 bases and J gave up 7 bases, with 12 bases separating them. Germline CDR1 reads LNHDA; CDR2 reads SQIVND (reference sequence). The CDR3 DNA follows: TGTGCCAGTAGTATGGGGCAGGGGATCGGGGAGCTGTTTTTT. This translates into CASSMGQGIGELFF.

CDR3 bases: TGTGCCAGCAGCAAAGCGGGCGTTTATAGCAATCAGCCCCAGCATTTT. Translation gives CASSKAGVYSNQPQHF. The rearrangement links TRBV21-1 to TRBJ1-5; the D call TRBD1 from the table was never checked on the DNA. TRBV21-1 is a pseudogene. The CDR3 runs 16 residues.

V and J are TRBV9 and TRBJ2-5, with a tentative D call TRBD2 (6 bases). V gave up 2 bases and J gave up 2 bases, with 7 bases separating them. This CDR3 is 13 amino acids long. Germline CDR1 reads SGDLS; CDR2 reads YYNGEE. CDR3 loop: CASSVAGQETQYF. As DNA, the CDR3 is TGTGCCAGCAGCGTGGCGGGGCAAGAGACCCAGTACTTC.

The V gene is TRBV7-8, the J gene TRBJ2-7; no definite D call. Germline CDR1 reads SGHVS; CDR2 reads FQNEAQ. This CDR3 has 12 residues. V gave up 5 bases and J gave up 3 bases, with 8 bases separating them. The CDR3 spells CASSARNYEQYF. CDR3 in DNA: TGTGCCAGCAGCGCGCGGAACTACGAGCAGTACTTC.

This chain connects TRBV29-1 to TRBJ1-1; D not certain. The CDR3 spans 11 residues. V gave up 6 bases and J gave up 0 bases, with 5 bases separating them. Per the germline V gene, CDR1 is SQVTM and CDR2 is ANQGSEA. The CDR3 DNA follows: TGCAGCGTGGGGATGAACACTGAAGCTTTCTTT. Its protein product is CSVGMNTEAFF.